Each of the 29 T cell receptor beta chains below was sequenced from the same sample in a study of blood T cell repertoires in COVID-19 (dated by TCRdb to the early 2020s). Libraries were built with the immunoSEQ multiplex PCR assay. TCRdb mirrors the immuneACCESS table, restricted to in-frame sequences. Some clones are absent from its copies; in checked studies, under half trace to an unresolved V gene, and the reason for the others is unknown. The sample profile shows 65,000 to 85,000 clones; 80% to 90% of them were found once. The ten most abundant clones make up roughly 2.8% of the sample. Source material: peripheral blood. The source is a man aged 50 or older with acute or convalescent COVID-19.

This rearrangement joins TRBV28 to TRBJ2-7; 10 nucleotides align to TRBD2. CDR1 and CDR2 (germline): MDHEN, SYDVKM. J gave up 3 bases and V 4 bases, and 6 bases lay outside the gene matches. This CDR3 spans 15 amino acids. The CDR3 DNA follows: TGTGCCAGCAGTTATAGCGGGAGGAGAAGCTACGAGCAGTACTTC. Encoded protein: CASSYSGRRSYEQYF.

This rearrangement joins TRBV7-8 to TRBJ1-2; D possibly corresponds to TRBD1 (6 bases). The CDR3 extends over 13 amino acids. The germline V gene has CDR1 SGHVS and CDR2 FQNEAQ. V gave up 5 bases and J gave up 2 bases, with 9 bases separating them. CDR3 coding DNA: TGTGCCAGCAGCCAAGGACAGAACTATGGCTACACCTTC. This codes for CASSQGQNYGYTF.

CDR3 in amino acids: CASSPSYRGTAGNTIYF. The CDR3, as DNA: TGTGCCAGCAGCCCGAGTTACAGGGGAACTGCTGGAAACACCATATATTTT. The chain joins TRBV3-1 (or the pseudogene TRBV3-2) to TRBJ1-3; 7 bases agree with TRBD1. The germline CDR1 and CDR2 sequences are LGHDT and YNNKEL (reference sequence). J was trimmed by 2 bases and V by 4 bases; bases with no gene match: 11. This CDR3 spans 17 amino acids.

The chain combines TRBV5-6 with TRBJ2-6; D might be TRBD1 (5 bases). This CDR3 contains 16 residues. Germline-derived CDR1 and CDR2 are SGHDT and YYEEEE. V lost 4 bases, J lost 3 bases, and 14 bases lay in between. DNA of the CDR3: TGTGCCAGCAGCGACCAGGGTCGCGGTGGGGCCAACGTCCTGACTTTC. It encodes CASSDQGRGGANVLTF.

The chain combines TRBV27 with TRBJ2-2; D possibly corresponds to TRBD2 (5 bases). Trimming stripped 3 bases from V and 7 bases from J, with 6 bases between. This CDR3 region has 12 residues. Looked up from germline, CDR1 is MNHEY and CDR2 is SMNVEV (reference sequence). CDR3 loop: CASSFGDGELFF. The CDR3 DNA follows: TGTGCCAGCAGTTTCGGGGACGGGGAGCTGTTTTTT.

The chain recombines TRBV19 with TRBJ2-1; TRBD2 matches at 9 bases. V lost 8 bases and J lost 0; bases outside the gene matches: 11. Germline V gene sequence: CDR1 LNHDA, CDR2 SQIVND (reference sequence). The CDR3 runs 17 residues. The CDR3: CASAAAGGRDSYNEQFF. CDR3 DNA: TGTGCCAGTGCGGCGGCGGGAGGGAGAGACTCCTACAATGAGCAGTTCTTC.

V gene TRBV24-1 combines with J gene TRBJ2-1, with D tentatively TRBD2 (5 bases). The V gene's germline CDR1 is KGHDR and CDR2 SFDVKD. The CDR3 sequence is 20 residues long. With 5 bases removed from V and 1 base from J, the gap between germline ends came to 26 bases. The CDR3 spells CATSASGYGRTRGSYNEQFF. The CDR3 DNA follows: TGTGCCACCAGTGCATCGGGGTACGGGCGAACCCGTGGGTCCTACAATGAGCAGTTCTTC.

This rearrangement joins TRBV6-1 to TRBJ1-5; D may be TRBD1 (5 bases). Germline CDR1 and CDR2: MNHNS and SASEGT. V lost 1 base and J 11 bases, leaving 18 bases between the germline ends. This CDR3 has 15 residues. This CDR3 reads CASSEVGRGWGAQHF. CDR3 in DNA: TGTGCCAGCAGTGAAGTTGGGAGGGGATGGGGGGCCCAGCATTTT.

This sequence joins TRBV2 and TRBJ2-7; perhaps TRBD1 as D (6 bases). The CDR3 contains 14 residues. CDR1 and CDR2 (germline): SNHLY, FYNNEI. V was trimmed by 7 bases and J by 0 bases, leaving 13 bases between them. The CDR3, as DNA: TGTGCCAGCATGACCAGGGGACACTCCTACGAGCAGTACTTC. Encoded protein: CASMTRGHSYEQYF. Combining the CDR3 with reference TRBV2 and TRBJ2-7 gives the whole variable domain EPEVTQTPSHQVTQMGQEVILRCVPISNHLYFYWYRQILGQKVEFLVSFYNNEISEKSEIFDDQFSVERPDGSNFTLKIRSTKLEDSAMYFCASMTRGHSYEQYFGPGTRLTVT.

This chain connects TRBV4-1 to TRBJ2-3; TRBD2 agrees at 7 bases. Germline V gene sequence: CDR1 MGHRA, CDR2 YSYEKL. This CDR3 has 16 amino acids. Unmatched junction bases numbered 9, after V lost 2 bases and J lost 4 bases. CDR3 in amino acids: CASSQNPAGVPDTQYF. The CDR3 coding sequence is TGCGCCAGCAGCCAAAATCCGGCGGGAGTGCCAGATACGCAGTATTTT.

The chain uses TRBV28 and TRBJ2-1; TRBD2 might be the D (5 bases). With 4 bases removed from V and 7 bases from J, the gap between germline ends came to 14 bases. The CDR3 consists of 14 residues. The germline gives CDR1 MDHEN, CDR2 SYDVKM. CDR3 in amino acids: CASSSEGLGNEQFF. CDR3 DNA: TGTGCCAGCAGTTCAGAGGGCCTCGGTAATGAGCAGTTCTTC.

This clone was counted between two and nine times. The genes are TRBV7-3 and TRBJ2-3; perhaps TRBD2 as D (6 bases). The CDR3 contains 15 residues. Trimming cost V 5 bases and J 0 bases, with 12 bases left between them. CDR1 and CDR2 (germline): SGHTA, FQGTGA. CDR3 sequence reads: CASSPLAGSTDTQYF. The CDR3 nucleotides read TGTGCCAGCAGCCCCCTCGCGGGAAGCACAGATACGCAGTATTTT. Looking up the rest from reference TRBV7-3 and TRBJ2-3 gives the full variable domain: GAGVSQTPSNKVTEKGKYVELRCDPISGHTALYWYRQSLGQGPEFLIYFQGTGAADDSGLPNDRFFAVRPEGSVSTLKIQRTERGDSAVYLCASSPLAGSTDTQYFGPGTRLTVL.

The genes are TRBV27 and TRBJ2-5; 10 positions match TRBD2. The CDR3 loop spans 15 amino acids. Trimming removed 6 bases from V and 1 base from J; junction bases left unmatched: 5. Germline assignment: CDR1 MNHEY and CDR2 SMNVEV (reference sequence). The CDR3 DNA follows: TGTGCCAGCAGAGGGTTAGCGGGGGGCCAAGAGACCCAGTACTTC. It specifies CASRGLAGGQETQYF.

The genes are TRBV12-3 or TRBV12-4 and TRBJ2-2; D gene ambiguous. The CDR3 consists of 12 residues. V lost 6 bases to trimming and J lost 8 bases, with 10 bases between them. The chain's CDR3 is CASRYNVGELFF. CDR3 nucleotides: TGTGCCAGCAGGTACAACGTAGGGGAGCTGTTTTTT.

This chain links TRBV24-1 with TRBJ2-1; 14 bases line up with TRBD2. The CDR3 length is 19 residues. CDR1 and CDR2 (germline): KGHDR, SFDVKD. With 4 bases clipped from V and 3 bases from J, the junction kept 10 bases outside the gene matches. Here the CDR3 reads CATSDPAGLAGGHYNEQFF. The CDR3 nucleotides are TGTGCCACCAGTGACCCCGCCGGACTAGCGGGAGGACACTACAATGAGCAGTTCTTC.

V gene TRBV6-5 combines with J gene TRBJ2-3, with a tentative D call TRBD1 (5 bases). The CDR3 runs to 14 residues. The germline V and J ends were trimmed by 6 bases and 1 base, with 11 bases remaining between them. Germline values: CDR1 MNHEY, CDR2 SVGAGI. The CDR3: CASSLQGGTDTQYF. DNA of the CDR3: TGTGCCAGCAGCCTACAAGGGGGCACAGATACGCAGTATTTT.

The chain is built from TRBV19 and TRBJ1-1; no firm D call. This CDR3 has 13 amino acids. V dropped 0 bases and J dropped 5 bases, with 7 bases sitting between them. Germline CDR1 reads LNHDA; CDR2 reads SQIVND (reference sequence). The CDR3 loop is CASSIDLLTEAFF. DNA for the CDR3: TGTGCCAGTAGTATAGATCTATTGACTGAAGCTTTCTTT.

V gene TRBV18 combines with J gene TRBJ2-7; maybe TRBD1 (6 bases). Germline lookup yields CDR1 KGHSH and CDR2 LQKENI. This CDR3 has 13 amino acids. V was shortened by 3 bases and J by 5 bases, with 11 bases between the two germline ends. DNA of the CDR3: TGTGCCAGCTCACCGATGGGGGCGGACGAGCAGTACGTC. Translated: CASSPMGADEQYV.

This chain uses TRBV2 with TRBJ1-5; D possibly corresponds to TRBD1 (5 bases). Germline loops: CDR1 SNHLY, CDR2 FYNNEI. This CDR3 has 15 residues. Trimming shortened V by 6 bases and J by 1 base, and 13 bases separated the two germline ends. CDR3 nucleotides: TGTGCCAGCAGAGGGGCTGTGGGCAGCAATCAGCCCCAGCATTTT. Its protein is CASRGAVGSNQPQHF.

The chain has TRBV2 and TRBJ1-6, with D hard to call. CDR1 SNHLY and CDR2 FYNNEI come from the germline V gene. This CDR3 contains 13 residues. Trimming left V 4 bases short and J 10 bases short, with 11 bases between. The CDR3, as DNA: TGTGCCAGCAGTGTAGCACAGAACTCACCCCTCCACTTT. It encodes CASSVAQNSPLHF.

By share, this clone ranks as medium-sized. The chain recombines TRBV16 with TRBJ1-5; D is possibly TRBD1 (6 bases). The CDR3 runs 15 residues. Trimming took 2 bases from V and 3 from J, leaving 11 bases between them. Germline V gives CDR1 KGHSY, CDR2 FQNENV. The CDR3 DNA reads as TGTGCCAGCAGCCAAACACAGGGTTCCAATCAGCCCCAGCATTTT. This gives the protein CASSQTQGSNQPQHF.

This chain links TRBV29-1 with TRBJ2-5; D is undetermined. The length of the CDR3 is 13 residues. Trimming shortened V by 6 bases and J by 2 bases, and 13 bases separated the two germline ends. CDR1 SQVTM and CDR2 ANQGSEA come from the germline V gene. The CDR3 nucleotides read TGCAGCGTCGAGACACCAGAACAAGAGACCCAGTACTTC. Protein: CSVETPEQETQYF.

The gene calls are TRBV30 and TRBJ2-6; TRBD2 might be the D (5 bases). There are 16 residues in the CDR3. CDR1 is GTSNPN and CDR2 is SVGIG in the germline V gene (reference sequence). V was clipped by 6 bases and J by 3 bases, with 18 bases between them. The CDR3 DNA reads TGTGCCTGCAACACGGGCAGGAGGTTTGGGGCCAACGTCCTGACTTTC. This gives the protein CACNTGRRFGANVLTF.

This rearrangement joins TRBV20-1 to TRBJ1-2, with D tentatively TRBD1 (5 bases). V lost 6 bases, J lost 4 bases, and 18 bases lay in between. CDR3 length: 14 residues. The germline gives CDR1 DFQATT, CDR2 SNEGSKA (reference sequence). DNA for the CDR3: TGCAGTGCAAGTAGGGCGGGGGTCGGCTATGGCTACACCTTC. Translating it yields CSASRAGVGYGYTF.

The chain couples TRBV3-1 (or the pseudogene TRBV3-2) to TRBJ1-5; TRBD1 might be the D (5 bases). V dropped 5 bases and J dropped 3 bases, with 11 bases sitting between them. The CDR3 contains 14 residues. Per the germline V gene, CDR1 is LGHDT and CDR2 is YNNKEL (reference sequence). The CDR3 here is CASSARQNNQPQHF. The CDR3 nucleotides read TGTGCCAGCAGCGCCCGACAGAACAATCAGCCCCAGCATTTT.

The CDR3 nucleotides are TGTGCCAGCAGTTTACCTGCGGCCCCTGGAAACACCATATATTTT. The encoded protein is CASSLPAAPGNTIYF. The V and J genes are TRBV28 and TRBJ1-3, with no clear D. Trimming stripped 2 bases from V and 2 bases from J, with 10 bases between. Germline CDR1 is MDHEN and CDR2 is SYDVKM. This CDR3 region has 15 residues.

The genes are TRBV4-3 and TRBJ2-3; TRBD1 aligns across 11 bases. Germline V gene data show CDR1 as LGHNA and CDR2 as YSLEER. Trimming at V came to 5 bases and at J to 4 bases, leaving 5 bases not matched to a gene. The CDR3 is 15 amino acids. The CDR3 DNA reads TGCGCCAGCAGCATGGGACAGGGGGGAGCAGATACGCAGTATTTT. This translates into CASSMGQGGADTQYF.

The chain uses TRBV7-2 and TRBJ2-4; tentatively, D is TRBD1 (6 bases). Germline lookup yields CDR1 SGHTA and CDR2 FQGNSA. The CDR3 has 18 residues. V was pared by 5 bases and J by 0 bases, with 20 bases between. The CDR3 region is CASSISSTGRIAKNIQYF. The CDR3 DNA is TGTGCCAGCAGCATATCGAGTACAGGGAGAATAGCCAAAAACATTCAGTACTTC. Looking up the rest from reference TRBV7-2 and TRBJ2-4 gives the full variable domain: GAGVSQSPSNKVTEKGKDVELRCDPISGHTALYWYRQSLGQGLEFLIYFQGNSAPDKSGLPSDRFSAERTGGSVSTLTIQRTQQEDSAVYLCASSISSTGRIAKNIQYFGAGTRLSVL.

CDR3 nucleotides: TGCGCCAGCAGCCAAGATTTAGGACAGGGTCGTGAGCAGTTCTTC. Translation: CASSQDLGQGREQFF. J is TRBJ2-1 and V is TRBV4-3, with 8 bases aligning to TRBD1. V lost 0 bases to trimming and J lost 9 bases; unmatched junction nucleotides: 7. This CDR3 comprises 15 residues. CDR1 and CDR2 from the germline V gene are LGHNA and YSLEER.